The source of this T cell receptor beta chain is a study of pediatric ulcerative colitis. General observations from the study: No controls had the two rectal clonotypes shared by ulcerative colitis patients. In rectum, acute severe colitis had expanded clones and less diversity. This repertoire reflects total lymphocytes rather than subpopulations like regulatory T cells.

The CDR3 length is 15 residues. CDR1 and CDR2 (germline): MNHNY, SVGAGI (reference sequence). V was clipped by 0 bases and J by 2 bases, with 9 bases between them. Sequenced by immunoSEQ multiplex PCR; TCRdb stores in-frame clones only, minus some. The sample gives tens of thousands of clones, about nine tenths of which show up once; nearly 3.5% is in the top ten. On this clone itself: The target antigen is unknown.

V gene TRBV6-6 combines with J gene TRBJ2-3; D possibly corresponds to TRBD1 (5 bases). The TCR comes from a boy aged 5-17 years with severe ulcerative colitis. Sequencing input: blood. In nucleotides, the CDR3 is TGTGCCAGCAGTTACTCCCTGGACACCACAGATACGCAGTATTTT. This translates into CASSYSLDTTDTQYF.